Below are 5 T cell receptor beta chains sequenced from a single sample in a study of blood T cell repertoires in COVID-19. Some clones are missing from TCRdb's copy, which holds only in-frame ones; the method was immunoSEQ multiplex PCR. Seen here are approximately 80,000 clones, under 85% observed once, and the top ten hold around 10%. Specimen: peripheral blood. These receptors were obtained from a human donor in a cohort sampled during active COVID-19.

This clone was observed a single time. The rearrangement links TRBV5-1 to TRBJ2-7; 9 bases align to TRBD2. Per germline, CDR1 SGHRS and CDR2 YFSETQ. The CDR3 length is 15 residues. V was pared by 0 bases and J by 1 base, with 2 bases of the junction left unmatched. CDR3 sequence reads: CASSLGSGGSYEQYF. DNA for the CDR3: TGCGCCAGCAGCTTGGGGAGCGGGGGGTCCTACGAGCAGTACTTC.

As DNA, the CDR3 is TGTGCCAGCAGCGTACCCGGGGTCTACGAGCAGTACTTC. Its translation is CASSVPGVYEQYF. The gene calls are TRBV7-2 and TRBJ2-7, with D possibly matching TRBD2 (5 bases). The germline V gene encodes CDR1 SGHTA and CDR2 FQGNSA. The CDR3 consists of 13 residues. Trimming cost V 5 bases and J 3 bases, with 11 bases left between them.

This clone has more than one count but fewer than ten. The chain links TRBV6-5 to TRBJ2-7, with D unresolved. This CDR3 region has 12 residues. V shed 2 bases and J shed 4 bases, with 6 bases lying between them. Germline assignment: CDR1 MNHEY and CDR2 SVGAGI. CDR3 DNA: TGTGCCAGCAGTTACGTCAGTTACGAGCAGTACTTC. Residues: CASSYVSYEQYF.

CDR3 loop: CASSSTRGDSYEQYF. The CDR3, as DNA: TGTGCCAGCAGTTCTACCAGGGGGGACTCCTACGAGCAGTACTTC. This chain links TRBV6-2 or TRBV6-3 with TRBJ2-7; TRBD1 is a possible D gene (7 bases). V lost 4 bases to trimming and J lost 0 bases, with 13 bases between them. This CDR3 is built from 15 residues. CDR1 is MNHEY, CDR2 SVGEGT, per germline.

This clone was counted once. This chain uses TRBV30 with TRBJ1-2, with 8 bases identical to TRBD1. After removal of 6 bases from V and 5 bases from J, the junction contained 5 bases not matched to a gene. The V gene's germline CDR1 is GTSNPN and CDR2 SVGIG (reference sequence). This CDR3 spans 12 amino acids. Here the CDR3 reads CACDRGYYGYTF. DNA of the CDR3: TGTGCCTGCGACAGGGGTTATTATGGCTACACCTTC.